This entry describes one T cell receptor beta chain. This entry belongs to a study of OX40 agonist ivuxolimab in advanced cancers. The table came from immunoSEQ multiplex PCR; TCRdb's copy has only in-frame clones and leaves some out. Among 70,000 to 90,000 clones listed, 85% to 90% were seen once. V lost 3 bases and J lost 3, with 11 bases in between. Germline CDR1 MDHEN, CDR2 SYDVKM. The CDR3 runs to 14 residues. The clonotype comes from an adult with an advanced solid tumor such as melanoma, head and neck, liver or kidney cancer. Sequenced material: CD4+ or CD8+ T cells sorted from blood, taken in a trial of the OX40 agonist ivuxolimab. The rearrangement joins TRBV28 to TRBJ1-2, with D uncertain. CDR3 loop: CASSFSGLYYGYTF. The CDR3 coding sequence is TGTGCCAGCAGTTTCTCCGGGCTCTACTATGGCTACACCTTC.